This TCR beta chain appears in the sequencing data of a study of technical replicates of blood from several donors. Some clones are missing from TCRdb's copy, which holds only in-frame ones; the method was immunoSEQ multiplex PCR. The repertoire has around 67,000 clones, 92% of them found once; the top ten carry approximately 0.39%. This CDR3 contains 10 residues. Germline CDR1 is KGHSH and CDR2 is LQKENI. The V gene lost 7 bases and the J gene lost 4 bases, with 4 bases spanning the gap. Sequenced: T cells isolated from PBMCs. This receptor was identified in a human donor in good health. The rearrangement joins TRBV18 to TRBJ1-1; D not certain. CDR3 loop: CASWATEAFF. The DNA for the CDR3 is TGTGCCAGCTGGGCCACTGAAGCTTTCTTT.